This TCR beta chain was captured in a study of blood T cell repertoires in COVID-19. Sequenced by immunoSEQ multiplex PCR; TCRdb stores in-frame clones only, minus some. This sample has under 400,000 clones, with roughly 90% found just once. This clone has a single count. Deletions cut 5 bases from V and 12 bases from J, with 14 bases between. Per germline, CDR1 MNHEY and CDR2 SVGAGI. This CDR3 region has 12 residues. The sequencing sample was made of peripheral blood. The receptor was isolated from a woman aged 25 to 39 with COVID-19, enrolled during active disease. The chain couples TRBV6-5 to TRBJ2-1; weak D call: TRBD2 (6 bases). The CDR3 region has the DNA TGTGCCAGCAGTCTCACGGGACTGTCGCAGTTCTTC. It is translated as CASSLTGLSQFF.